This record looks at one TCR beta chain sequence and its context. Authors' methods: Estimation of nucleated cell counts relied on the amplification of reference gene primers. Clones were read by immunoSEQ multiplex PCR, and TCRdb kept only the in-frame ones, dropping some. V, J and clone size are taken as reported in that table, and D and trimming were inferred from the DNA itself. The sample shows about 250,000 clones, roughly nine tenths of them seen only once. The sample originates from a study of blood T cell repertoires in COVID-19. V lost 6 bases and J lost 7; bases outside the gene matches: 7. The CDR3 extends over 13 amino acids. Germline V gene sequence: CDR1 MNHEY, CDR2 SVGAGI. In terms of age and location, participants ranged from roughly 18 to 100 years and lived in approximately 24 US areas.

This clonotype was sampled from a woman in her twenties or thirties with acute COVID-19. This rearrangement joins TRBV6-5 to TRBJ1-2, with 8 nucleotides matching TRBD1. The source material was PBMCs or T cells enriched from blood (not recorded which). The CDR3 DNA is TGTGCCAGCAGACGCAGGGGGCTGGGTGGCTACACCTTC. Protein sequence: CASRRRGLGGYTF.